The 5 T cell receptor beta chains in this list originate from one sample, sequenced in a study of blood T cell repertoires in COVID-19. TCRdb keeps only in-frame clones here, not all; method: immunoSEQ multiplex PCR. The repertoire includes some 130,000 clones, around nine tenths of them detected once, and 4.3% sits in the top ten. Specimen: peripheral blood. These receptors were obtained from a man in his sixties with COVID-19, enrolled during active disease.

The J gene is TRBJ1-2, the V gene TRBV30; 7 bases are shared with TRBD1. From germline, CDR1 is GTSNPN and CDR2 SVGIG (reference sequence). The CDR3 contains 13 residues. J gave up 7 bases and V 3 bases, and 8 bases lay outside the gene matches. CDR3 coding DNA: TGTGCCTGGAGGCGCGACAGGGCCCGTGGCTACACCTTC. As protein: CAWRRDRARGYTF.

The chain employs TRBV10-2 and TRBJ1-6; perhaps TRBD1 as D (5 bases). The CDR3 length is 16 residues. The V end lost 2 bases, the J end lost 7 bases, and 15 bases lay between the germline ends. Germline V gene lookup returns CDR1 WSHSY and CDR2 SAAADI. CDR3 sequence reads: CASSEPPSTVNSPLHF. As DNA, the CDR3 is TGCGCCAGCAGTGAGCCTCCCTCGACAGTCAATTCACCCCTCCACTTT.

The table lists this clone with a few counts. V usage is TRBV19 and J usage is TRBJ1-1; D remains ambiguous. Trimming took 6 bases from V and 4 from J, leaving 12 bases between them. The V gene's germline CDR1 is LNHDA and CDR2 SQIVND (reference sequence). This CDR3 has 13 amino acids. The CDR3 spells CASRDTVFTEAFF. The CDR3 nucleotides are TGTGCCAGTAGGGATACAGTTTTCACTGAAGCTTTCTTT.

V usage is TRBV3-1 (or the pseudogene TRBV3-2) and J usage is TRBJ2-7; 8 bases fit TRBD1. This CDR3 comprises 14 residues. With 5 bases clipped from V and 2 bases from J, the junction kept 5 bases outside the gene matches. The germline gives CDR1 LGHDT, CDR2 YNNKEL (reference sequence). The chain's CDR3 is CASSSGQGAYEQYF. The CDR3 region has the DNA TGTGCCAGCAGCTCCGGACAGGGAGCCTACGAGCAGTACTTC.

The rearrangement uses TRBV4-2 and TRBJ2-5, with D perhaps matching TRBD2 (6 bases). V lost 4 bases and J 1 base, leaving 13 bases between the germline ends. The CDR3 extends over 15 amino acids. In germline, CDR1 is LGHNA, CDR2 YNFKEQ. The CDR3 region has the DNA TGTGCCAGCAGCCTAGGGCGGGGACTCCAAGAGACCCAGTACTTC. It is translated as CASSLGRGLQETQYF.